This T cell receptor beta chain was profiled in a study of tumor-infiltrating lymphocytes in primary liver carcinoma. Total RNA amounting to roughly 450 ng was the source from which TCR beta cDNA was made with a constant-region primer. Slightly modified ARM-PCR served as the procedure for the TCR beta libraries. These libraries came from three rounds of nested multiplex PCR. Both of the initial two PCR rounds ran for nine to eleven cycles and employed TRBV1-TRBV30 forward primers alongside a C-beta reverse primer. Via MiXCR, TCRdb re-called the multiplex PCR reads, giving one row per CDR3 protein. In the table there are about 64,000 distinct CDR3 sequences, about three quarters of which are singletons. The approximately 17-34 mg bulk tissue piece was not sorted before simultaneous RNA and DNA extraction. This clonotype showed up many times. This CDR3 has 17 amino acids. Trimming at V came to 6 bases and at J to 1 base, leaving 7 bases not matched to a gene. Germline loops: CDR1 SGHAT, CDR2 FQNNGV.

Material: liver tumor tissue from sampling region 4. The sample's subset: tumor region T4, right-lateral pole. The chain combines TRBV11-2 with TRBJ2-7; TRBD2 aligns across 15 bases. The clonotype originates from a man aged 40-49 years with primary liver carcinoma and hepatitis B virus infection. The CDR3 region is CASRQGLAGGWSYEQYF. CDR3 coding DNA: TGTGCCAGCAGACAAGGACTAGCGGGAGGGTGGTCCTACGAGCAGTACTTC. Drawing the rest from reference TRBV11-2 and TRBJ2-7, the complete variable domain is EAGVAQSPRYKIIEKRQSVAFWCNPISGHATLYWYQQILGQGPKLLIQFQNNGVVDDSQLPKDRFSAERLKGVDSTLKIQPAKLEDSAVYLCASRQGLAGGWSYEQYFGPGTRLTVT.